These T cell receptor beta chains were read from a single sample in a study of blood T cell repertoires in COVID-19. Using immunoSEQ multiplex PCR, the repertoire was profiled, and TCRdb retains in-frame clones only, with some absent. The data hold tens of thousands of clones, with around 76% observed a single time. The sample was peripheral blood. The receptor source for this set is a human donor in a cohort sampled during active COVID-19. Each CDR3 is given with its conserved first and last residue.

>TRBV9
CASSPSGGPYEQYF
>TRBV4-1
CASSQESKGYTEAFF
>TRBV5-1
CATHVGGAGETQYF
>TRBV4-3
CASSQDAGMWETQYF
>TRBV7-8
CASSLGTTGYHEQYF
>TRBV6-1
CASSERWAVYEQYF
>TRBV13
CASSFRTAAYEQYF
>TRBV5-1
CASSPTWRTGANVLTF
>TRBV5-4
CASRTDSSSTEAFF
>TRBV7-2
CASSLWGVEGETQYF
>TRBV29-1
CSVTGVYDEQYF
>TRBV6-2/TRBV6-3
CASSGPGQELFNGYTF
>TRBV7-2
CASSPRWDRNSLNSPLHF
>TRBV3-1/TRBV3-2
CASSLLINRGEQYF
>TRBV3-1/TRBV3-2
CASSDRNRESIQYF
>TRBV4-2
CASSQTGSAGNTIYF
>TRBV4-1
CASSHKTSGLETQYF
>TRBV30
CAWSVVYSSGNTIYF
>TRBV4-3
CASSQELRGLTSETQYF
>TRBV19
CASSIGGLRTEAFF
>TRBV7-8
CASSPYRLEVTEAFF
>TRBV6-5
CASSPGLAGYNEQFF
>TRBV11-1
CASMGEDEQYF